Sequencing of this T cell receptor (beta chain) was carried out in a study of follicular helper T cells after annual influenza vaccination listed by TCRdb under 2017. With regard to the full study: After each seasonal influenza vaccination, blood was collected on days 0, 7 and 28. To study recall of cTfh clones, some subjects were followed across successive annual vaccinations spanning the 2013-2014, 2014-2015 and 2015-2016 seasons. One week after vaccination, a second recruited cohort of roughly twelve subjects (Table S1) displayed a similar ICOS+CD38+ cTfh response. Multi-year samples were available for six subjects, with four spanning two vaccination seasons and two spanning three seasons. The 2015 samples were processed right after collection, while the 2013-2014 samples were cryopreserved. General conclusions and limits of the study: A recurrent oligoclonal ICOS+CD38+ cTfh response containing tetramer and AIM influenza-specific clonotypes was recalled by successive annual vaccinations. Day 7 ICOS+CD38+ clones were most often found later in ICOS-CD38- cTfh, suggesting that subset may serve as a memory reservoir. Productive TCRB sequences were recovered from only 10-20% of analyzed cells, so rare clonotypes could not be sampled. ICOS+CD38+ cTfh clonality correlated with the frequency of that population, and its change correlated with the change in circulating plasmablast frequency.

Including cysteine and phenylalanine, the CDR3 has 13 amino acids. Kept here is only the CDR3 DNA, which spans 39 bases and is read in frame from base 1. Looking up the germline V gene (reference sequence) yields CDR1 MNHNY and CDR2 SVGAGI. The V end loses 6 bases and the J end loses 7 bases, and a stretch of 13 bases separates them. Libraries came from the immunoSEQ multiplex PCR assay. Adaptive Biotechnologies carried out TCRB amplification, library preparation, sequencing and preliminary bioinformatics at Survey level resolution. For TCRB sequencing, genomic DNA from sorted cTfh populations was amplified by multiplex PCR. Regarding the original processing steps: In R, clonality was calculated as 1 minus the normalized Shannon entropy, and the Gini index was computed using the R package ineq. To get the overlap score, the summed counts of shared sequences were divided by the total counts of all sequences in both of the compared samples. The significance of shared clonotypes was tested with Fisher's exact test, assuming a theoretical repertoire of 10^7 TCRB sequences. Here the immuneACCESS table is served through TCRdb, limited to in-frame sequences with V and J called. Missing clones are a known gap in these copies; in checked studies unresolved V genes cover under half, and the rest lacks a known reason. V and J calls and clone size follow that table, whereas D and trimming were derived from the DNA. Present in this sample are several thousand clones, approximately 82% of which were seen just once. The ten largest clonotypes hold 1.5% to 2% of the sample.

Read against the paper, the sample's time point label means: 2014-2015 season, 7 days after vaccination. Adults received seasonal inactivated influenza vaccine (Fluvarix), and TCRB sequencing tracked sorted blood CD4 subsets before and after vaccination. To be eligible, subjects had to be community-dwelling and could not have received an influenza vaccine during the previous 6 months. Subjects were excluded for influenza vaccine contraindications, substance abuse, HIV/AIDS, active malignancy, immunomodulatory medication, or active illness such as respiratory infection. At each time point, about 40 to 110 mL of blood was collected. Circulating Tfh were defined as non-naive CD4+CXCR5+PD-1+ cells and sorted into ICOS+CD38+ and ICOS-CD38- fractions. Ficoll-Paque PLUS or SepMate separation was used to isolate PBMC. Cell subsets were sorted from PBMC on a BD FACS Aria before DNA extraction. Comment on this clone: What antigen it recognizes has not been identified. No base-level quality is on record; no much larger clone is a single base apart.

Sequences were derived from CXCR5+ CD38- circulating T follicular helper cells from blood, sampled 7 days after influenza vaccination. The cell subset or site tag for this specimen amounts to: circulating Tfh, non-naive CD4+CXCR5+PD-1+ (ICOS+CD38+ or ICOS-CD38-). This clonotype originated in an adult who received the influenza vaccine. This sequence uses TRBV6-6 and TRBJ1-3, and perhaps TRBD1 as D gene, on 6 matching bases. The nucleotides are TGTGCCAGCAGGTTGACAGGATGGAACACCATATATTTT. This yields the protein CASRLTGWNTIYF.